This T cell receptor (beta chain) was recorded in a study of CD4 T cells in relation to SARS-CoV-2 and coronaviruses. Study overall: ViraFEST: approximately 10-day antigen culture of PBMCs, then TCR beta CDR3 sequencing. The restricting HLA molecule for shared crossreactive spike epitopes was mapped.

Study-level results: No donor gave both pre-pandemic and post-infection samples.

CD4+ T cells from unexposed donors were obtained before the COVID-19 pandemic (2011-2018). After more than eight days of culture, CD4+ T cells were isolated. The repertoire was sequenced with immunoSEQ multiplex PCR; TCRdb's copy has only in-frame clones and lacks some. The sample yields around 31,000 clones, around 72% seen once. The CDR3 covers 17 residues. Trimming cost V 5 bases and J 4 bases; bases outside gene matches: 13. The V gene's germline CDR1 is SGDLS and CDR2 YYNGEE. Note on this clone: Its antigen is undetermined.

Sequenced sample: CD4+ T cells from PBMCs, cultured in vitro. This chain uses TRBV9 with TRBJ2-2, with 8 bases matching TRBD2. This TCR came from a human donor in good health. DNA of the CDR3: TGTGCCAGCAGTAAAGATTATTTGGCGGGGGGCACCGGGGAGCTGTTTTTT. Translating gives CASSKDYLAGGTGELFF.